The 13 T cell receptor beta chains below all came from one sample that was sequenced in a study of Ad26.COV2.S vaccination and SARS-CoV-2 variants. The treatment was: roughly 18 received Ad26.COV2.S at low or high dose, single or two shots; roughly five received placebo; per-sample allocation not given. Samples analyzed were those drawn on day 63 after the first vaccine or placebo injection. Generated by immunoSEQ multiplex PCR, the TCRdb table keeps only in-frame clones and is missing some. The sample lists under 600,000 clones; roughly nine tenths were seen once. The material sequenced was peripheral blood, taken in a trial of Ad26.COV2.S vaccine versus placebo. These receptors were taken from a person aged 18-65 years who received the Ad26.COV2.S COVID-19 vaccine or a placebo.

The V call is TRBV5-4, the J call TRBJ1-2, with a tentative D call TRBD1 (6 bases). From germline, CDR1 is SGHNT and CDR2 YYREEE (reference sequence). Trimming shortened V by 0 bases and J by 4 bases, and 10 bases separated the two germline ends. The CDR3 covers 14 residues. The CDR3 loop is CASSLAIGGYGYTF. The CDR3, as DNA: TGTGCCAGCAGCTTGGCCATAGGGGGCTATGGCTACACCTTC. The full variable domain, completed using reference TRBV5-4 and TRBJ1-2, is ETGVTQSPTHLIKTRGQQVTLRCSSQSGHNTVSWYQQALGQGPQFIFQYYREEENGRGNFPPRFSGLQFPNYSSELNVNALELDDSALYLCASSLAIGGYGYTFGSGTRLTVV.

The CDR3 region is CASTSGTGNEQFF. The DNA of the CDR3 is TGTGCCAGCACTAGCGGGACTGGAAATGAGCAGTTCTTC. The chain links TRBV27 to TRBJ2-1; 9 bases line up with TRBD2. The germline CDR1 and CDR2 sequences are MNHEY and SMNVEV (reference sequence). The CDR3 is 13 amino acids. The trim removed 7 bases at V and 7 bases at J, leaving 5 bases unmatched.

This chain uses TRBV15 with TRBJ2-5; possibly TRBD1 or TRBD2 for D (6 bases each). Germline V gene sequence: CDR1 LNHNV, CDR2 YYDKDF (reference sequence). This CDR3 region has 15 residues. V was cut by 3 bases and J by 5 bases, with 16 bases left in between. The CDR3 sequence is CATSRTPGAGETQYF. For the CDR3, the DNA is TGTGCCACCAGCAGGACCCCGGGGGCGGGGGAGACCCAGTACTTC.

The sample holds a few counts of this clone. V is TRBV5-4 and J is TRBJ1-1; no reliable D call. The V gene lost 1 base and the J gene lost 1 base, with 14 bases spanning the gap. Germline assignment: CDR1 SGHNT and CDR2 YYREEE (reference sequence). This CDR3 spans 16 amino acids. CDR3: CASSLTGSSRNTEAFF. In DNA, the CDR3 is TGTGCCAGCAGCTTGACGGGGTCTAGTAGGAACACTGAAGCTTTCTTT.

This clone appeared a single time. The V call is TRBV7-2, the J call TRBJ2-1; 7 nucleotides align to TRBD1. This CDR3 has 16 residues. V lost 3 bases, J lost 1 base, and 6 bases stayed unmatched. Germline loops: CDR1 SGHTA, CDR2 FQGNSA. This CDR3 is CASSLDGTVSYNEQFF. As DNA, the CDR3 is TGTGCCAGCAGCTTGGACGGGACAGTGTCCTACAATGAGCAGTTCTTC.

V is TRBV6-1 and J is TRBJ2-5, with 11 bases that match TRBD1. V dropped 6 bases and J dropped 4; count of bases not matched to a gene: 7. The CDR3 has 15 residues. The germline V gene encodes CDR1 MNHNS and CDR2 SASEGT. Here the CDR3 reads CASSRDRGSGETQYF. The CDR3 DNA is TGTGCCAGCAGCCGGGACAGGGGGTCCGGAGAGACCCAGTACTTC.

V is TRBV15 and J is TRBJ2-7, with a tentative D call TRBD1 (6 bases). Trimming removed 4 bases at V and 4 bases at J, with 17 bases between. The CDR3 contains 15 residues. Germline CDR1 is LNHNV and CDR2 is YYDKDF (reference sequence). The CDR3 nucleotides are TGTGCCACCAGCACCCCAACAGGGTTTGGGTACGAGCAGTACTTC. The encoded protein is CATSTPTGFGYEQYF.

This chain joins TRBV6-5 and TRBJ2-4; D gene uncertain. V was pared by 4 bases and J by 4 bases, with 11 bases between. This CDR3 is 14 amino acids long. Looked up from germline, CDR1 is MNHEY and CDR2 is SVGAGI. CDR3 sequence reads: CASSSPDRKNIQYF. In DNA, the CDR3 is TGTGCCAGCAGTTCCCCAGACCGGAAAAACATTCAGTACTTC.

The V call is TRBV6-5, the J call TRBJ2-7, with 9 bases fitting TRBD2. The CDR3 length is 16 residues. V lost 0 bases, J lost 3 bases, and 6 bases stayed unmatched. CDR1 and CDR2 (germline): MNHEY, SVGAGI. For the CDR3, the DNA is TGTGCCAGCAGTTACTCGTTCGCTAGCGGGAACTACGAGCAGTACTTC. It encodes CASSYSFASGNYEQYF.

The rearrangement joins TRBV6-2 or TRBV6-3 to TRBJ2-5; 8 positions agree with TRBD2. Germline V lookup: CDR1 MNHEY, CDR2 SVGEGT. The CDR3 sequence is 15 residues long. With V trimmed by 5 bases and J by 5 bases, 10 bases remained unmatched. The CDR3 DNA is TGTGCCAGCAGTGGGAGCGGGAGCCAAAGGGAGACCCAGTACTTC. Protein sequence: CASSGSGSQRETQYF.

This clone has a single count. The chain is built from TRBV19 and TRBJ2-3, with 11 bases lining up with TRBD2. The V gene's germline CDR1 is LNHDA and CDR2 SQIVND (reference sequence). This CDR3 contains 17 residues. Losses at the gene ends were 6 bases for V and 0 bases for J; bases not matched to a gene: 8. For the CDR3, the DNA is TGTGCCAGTAGACCCTTAGCGGGGGGGGATAGCACAGATACGCAGTATTTT. Translated: CASRPLAGGDSTDTQYF.

The chain uses TRBV7-9 and TRBJ2-7, with D possibly called TRBD1 or TRBD2 (6 bases each). V dropped 4 bases and J dropped 2 bases, with 15 bases sitting between them. There are 15 residues in the CDR3. The germline V gene encodes CDR1 SEHNR and CDR2 FQNEAQ (reference sequence). The CDR3 DNA reads as TGTGCCAGCAGCTCGGAGGGGGGACCGACCTACGAGCAGTACTTC. Residues: CASSSEGGPTYEQYF.

In this sample, this clone turned up once. This chain joins TRBV19 and TRBJ2-5, with 9 bases matching TRBD1. The CDR3 sequence is 17 residues long. The V segment lost 1 base and the J segment 5 bases; nucleotides outside the gene matches: 11. CDR1 and CDR2 from the germline V gene are LNHDA and SQIVND (reference sequence). The CDR3 DNA follows: TGTGCCAGTAGTATAGGTATAGGGACAGGGATGCTGGAGACCCAGTACTTC. Translated: CASSIGIGTGMLETQYF. Full variable domain (missing parts from reference TRBV19 and TRBJ2-5): DGGITQSPKYLFRKEGQNVTLSCEQNLNHDAMYWYRQDPGQGLRLIYYSQIVNDFQKGDIAEGYSVSREKKESFPLTVTSAQKNPTAFYLCASSIGIGTGMLETQYFGPGTRLLVL.